The source of this T cell receptor (beta chain) is a study of PD-L1 blockade in urothelial cancer. Study details: Prior chemotherapy regimens per patient numbered 0 to 3. Samples of blood were analyzed 3 weeks (second dose) and 6 weeks after treatment start.

The time point is: pretreatment peripheral blood. V gave up 1 base and J gave up 0 bases, with 9 bases separating them. This CDR3 spans 16 amino acids. Germline V CDR1 and CDR2: SEHNR, FQNEAQ (reference sequence). Here immunoSEQ multiplex PCR was the method, and the copy in TCRdb shows in-frame clones only, minus some. The data contain tens of thousands of clones, 90% of them singletons. The chain employs TRBV7-9 and TRBJ2-2; tentatively, D is TRBD2 (6 bases). This TCR was recovered from a man in his sixties or seventies with urothelial cancer. The sequencing here drew on PBMCs, taken around atezolizumab (anti-PD-L1) treatment. The CDR3 region has the DNA TGTGCCAGCAGCTTAGGAGGGACTCCGAACACCGGGGAGCTGTTTTTT. Protein product: CASSLGGTPNTGELFF.